This TCR beta chain was observed in a study of blood T cell repertoires in COVID-19. Study-level information: There were acute and convalescent COVID-19 samples, and they came from the United States, Italy and Spain.

This CDR3 is 14 amino acids long. Germline V gene data show CDR1 as LNHDA and CDR2 as SQIVND (reference sequence). Trimming pared 3 bases from V and 4 bases from J, leaving 13 bases between. This table comes from immunoSEQ multiplex PCR, and its TCRdb copy is limited to in-frame clones, with some not included. This table has under 200,000 clones, over 60% appearing once. Material for sequencing was peripheral blood. This sequence was found in a man aged 55 to 70 with acute or convalescent COVID-19. V usage is TRBV19 and J usage is TRBJ2-7; maybe TRBD2 (6 bases). The CDR3 bases are TGTGCCAGTAGTATTCCGGGGGAAGGTTACGAGCAGTACTTC. It encodes CASSIPGEGYEQYF.